This T cell receptor (beta chain) appears in the sequencing data of a study of blood T cell repertoires in COVID-19. The overall study: The study drew acute and convalescent COVID-19 samples from the United States, Italy and Spain.

Authors' data handling: Cell counts per sample came from amplifying reference gene primers. Sequenced by immunoSEQ multiplex PCR; TCRdb stores in-frame clones only, minus some. V and J calls and clone size are copied from that table; D and trimming were computed from the DNA. This repertoire shows about 70,000 clones, 88% found once; its top ten account for around 1.5%. This TCR was recovered from a human donor in a cohort sampled during active COVID-19. Specimen: peripheral blood.

CDR3 sequence: CASSFRGRGQETQYF. In DNA form, the CDR3 reads TGTGCCAGCAGCTTTAGGGGGAGAGGGCAAGAGACCCAGTACTTC. The chain carries TRBV11-2 and TRBJ2-5; a possible D gene is TRBD1 (6 bases). The CDR3 is made up of 15 amino acids. Germline-derived CDR1 and CDR2 are SGHAT and FQNNGV. Trimming shortened V by 3 bases and J by 2 bases, and 13 bases separated the two germline ends.